This T cell receptor (beta chain) was sequenced in a study of shared clonotypes between healthy human individuals. The CDR3 runs to 13 residues. Germline trimming cut 5 bases from V and 4 bases from J; bases unmatched to any gene: 4. CDR1 and CDR2 from the germline V gene are SGHRS and YFSETQ. The assay was immunoSEQ multiplex PCR, and TCRdb's table has in-frame clones only and misses some. This sample has roughly 1,000,000 clones, with 75% to 85% found just once. The origin of this receptor is a man aged 18 to 29 in good health. Some clones in this sample may be carry-over from other donors' samples. This sequence joins TRBV5-1 and TRBJ1-1; 8 nucleotides line up with TRBD1. Sequenced input: memory CD4+ T cells from PBMCs. Regarding subset: CD45RA-negative fraction. For the CDR3, the DNA is TGCGCCAGCAGTGGACAGGGAACCACTGAAGCTTTCTTT. Translated, it gives CASSGQGTTEAFF.